The 26 T cell receptor beta chains given below trace back to one sample, sequenced in a study of blood T cell repertoires in COVID-19. Assay used: immunoSEQ multiplex PCR; TCRdb lists only in-frame clones, some missing. The data hold around 250,000 clones, with approximately 85% observed a single time. The sample comprised peripheral blood. The receptors derive from a man aged 80 or over with acute or convalescent COVID-19.

The CDR3: CASSPRGQYNEQFF. CDR3 sequence (DNA): TGTGCCAGCAGTCCCAGGGGGCAGTACAATGAGCAGTTCTTC. This chain links TRBV27 with TRBJ2-1; 8 bases are shared with TRBD1. Germline V gene data show CDR1 as MNHEY and CDR2 as SMNVEV (reference sequence). CDR3 length: 14 amino acids. V lost 5 bases to trimming and J lost 4 bases; unmatched junction nucleotides: 4.

This chain links TRBV11-3 with TRBJ2-5; 9 positions agree with TRBD2. Germline values: CDR1 SGHNT, CDR2 YENEEA. V shed 1 base and J 4 bases; nucleotides not matched to a gene: 7. The length of the CDR3 is 16 residues. CDR3 protein: CASSLGRAGGGETQYF. DNA for the CDR3: TGTGCCAGCAGCTTAGGTAGAGCGGGAGGTGGAGAGACCCAGTACTTC.

V usage is TRBV6-6 and J usage is TRBJ1-6, with D tentatively TRBD1 (6 bases). Germline CDR1 reads MNHNY; CDR2 reads SVGAGI (reference sequence). The V end lost 6 bases, the J end lost 6 bases, and 15 bases lay between the germline ends. The length of the CDR3 is 15 residues. The CDR3, as DNA: TGTGCCAGCAGCCAAATAGGGGGTATTAATTCACCCCTCCACTTT. Translated, it gives CASSQIGGINSPLHF.

This clone was seen only once. J is TRBJ1-1 and V is TRBV2; maybe TRBD1 (5 bases). Looked up from germline, CDR1 is SNHLY and CDR2 is FYNNEI. Between the trimmed V and J ends, which lost 7 bases and 3 bases, there was a span of 18 bases. CDR3 length: 15 amino acids. CDR3 protein: CASKPPRGLDTEAFF. The CDR3, as DNA: TGTGCCAGCAAACCCCCCCGGGGGTTGGACACTGAAGCTTTCTTT.

Notes on this clone: Sequence at one end of the junction differs from germline and may be a read error. The J gene is TRBJ1-1, the V gene TRBV6-1, with a tentative D call TRBD1 (5 bases). The CDR3 is made up of 12 amino acids. CDR1 MNHNS and CDR2 SASEGT come from the germline V gene. This chain's CDR3 is CASSEIRGLPIF. DNA of the CDR3: TGTGCCAGCAGTGAAATTAGGGGACTGCCTATCTTT.

The V call is TRBV13, the J call TRBJ2-1; 11 nucleotides match TRBD1. The CDR3 contains 16 residues. In germline, CDR1 is PRHDT, CDR2 FYEKMQ (reference sequence). V shed 5 bases and J 9 bases; nucleotides not matched to a gene: 12. The CDR3 protein is CASSAGQGGSRGEQFF. The CDR3 DNA reads TGTGCCAGCAGCGCGGGACAGGGGGGAAGTAGAGGTGAGCAGTTCTTC. Full variable domain (rest looked up from reference TRBV13 and TRBJ2-1): AAGVIQSPRHLIKEKRETATLKCYPIPRHDTVYWYQQGPGQDPQFLISFYEKMQSDKGSIPDRFSAQQFSDYHSELNMSSLELGDSALYFCASSAGQGGSRGEQFFGPGTRLTVL.

This clone has just one count. This chain connects TRBV12-3 or TRBV12-4 to TRBJ1-6; 8 bases map to TRBD1. The CDR3 is 13 residues long. J gave up 6 bases and V 8 bases, and 3 bases lay outside the gene matches. The CDR3 here is CASRTGSNSPLHF. CDR3 bases: TGTGCCAGCCGGACAGGGAGTAATTCACCCCTCCACTTT.

The chain recombines TRBV28 with TRBJ2-7, with 9 bases identical to TRBD1. J lost 5 bases, V lost 6 bases, and 11 bases had no gene match. This CDR3 contains 15 residues. Germline V gene data show CDR1 as MDHEN and CDR2 as SYDVKM. The CDR3 DNA follows: TGTGCCAGCAGCAAGACAGGGGGAGGCCCCCACGAGCAGTACTTC. This gives the protein CASSKTGGGPHEQYF.

This chain links TRBV18 with TRBJ1-5; possible D gene TRBD1, 6 bases. The V end was cut by 3 bases, the J end by 3 bases, with 12 bases between. The germline V gene encodes CDR1 KGHSH and CDR2 LQKENI. The CDR3 sequence is 15 residues long. The CDR3 loop is CASSPTDSPNQPQHF. The CDR3 DNA is TGTGCCAGCTCACCCACGGACAGCCCCAATCAGCCCCAGCATTTT.

The chain carries TRBV28 and TRBJ1-5; tentative D call: TRBD1 (5 bases). Looked up from germline, CDR1 is MDHEN and CDR2 is SYDVKM. This CDR3 comprises 16 residues. V dropped 10 bases and J dropped 5 bases, with 24 bases sitting between them. CDR3 residues: CATKGLYSGPYQPQHF. The CDR3 DNA reads as TGTGCCACCAAGGGGCTCTATAGTGGACCTTATCAGCCCCAGCATTTT.

This clone was counted a few times. The chain is built from TRBV5-1 and TRBJ1-3; maybe TRBD1 (5 bases). CDR1 and CDR2 from the germline V gene are SGHRS and YFSETQ. The CDR3 consists of 14 residues. V lost 3 bases to trimming and J lost 2 bases, with 9 bases between them. CDR3 amino acids: CASSYQGTGNTIYF. The CDR3 coding sequence is TGCGCCAGCAGCTACCAGGGAACTGGAAACACCATATATTTT.

This rearrangement joins TRBV29-1 to TRBJ1-1; TRBD1 is a possible D gene (6 bases). Germline V gene data show CDR1 as SQVTM and CDR2 as ANQGSEA. This CDR3 spans 11 amino acids. For the CDR3, the DNA is TGCGCCAACAGGGTGGACACTGAAGCTTTCTTT. This sequence encodes CANRVDTEAFF.

V usage is TRBV14 and J usage is TRBJ2-4, with TRBD1 matching over 7 bases. Germline V CDR1 and CDR2: SGHDN, FVKESK. The CDR3 covers 13 residues. V lost 3 bases, J lost 8 bases, and 4 bases stayed unmatched. The chain's CDR3 is CASSQTGSDIQYF. CDR3 nucleotides: TGTGCCAGCAGCCAGACAGGGTCGGACATTCAGTACTTC.

The chain's CDR3 is CATRQGSEPQHF. CDR3 in DNA: TGTGCCACCCGACAGGGGTCTGAGCCCCAGCATTTT. The J gene is TRBJ1-5, the V gene TRBV24-1, with 8 bases aligning to TRBD1. There are 12 residues in the CDR3. In germline, CDR1 is KGHDR, CDR2 SFDVKD. The V gene end was trimmed by 9 bases and the J gene end by 8 bases; junction bases not matched to a gene: 5.

The genes are TRBV28 and TRBJ2-7, with 7 bases that match TRBD1. The germline V gene encodes CDR1 MDHEN and CDR2 SYDVKM. J lost 3 bases, V lost 6 bases, and 14 bases had no gene match. This CDR3 comprises 16 residues. This CDR3 reads CASRPTSGTANYEQYF. CDR3 nucleotide sequence: TGTGCCAGCAGACCCACCTCCGGGACAGCCAACTACGAGCAGTACTTC. Full variable domain (outside the CDR3, taken from reference TRBV28 and TRBJ2-7): DVKVTQSSRYLVKRTGEKVFLECVQDMDHENMFWYRQDPGLGLRLIYFSYDVKMKEKGDIPEGYSVSREKKERFSLILESASTNQTSMYLCASRPTSGTANYEQYFGPGTRLTVT.

The rearrangement joins TRBV6-5 to TRBJ1-5; D is uncertain. V gave up 11 bases and J gave up 0 bases, with 14 bases separating them. The CDR3 spans 14 residues. Germline lookup yields CDR1 MNHEY and CDR2 SVGAGI. The DNA for the CDR3 is TGTGCCGGTTCTCGGGTTTATAGCAATCAGCCCCAGCATTTT. Translation: CAGSRVYSNQPQHF.

The chain has TRBV10-3 and TRBJ2-3, with 11 bases that match TRBD2. The CDR3 extends over 14 amino acids. Germline CDR1 is ENHRY and CDR2 is SYGVKD. V shed 8 bases and J 6 bases; nucleotides not matched to a gene: 7. Here the CDR3 reads CAIRQTSGADTQYF. The DNA for the CDR3 is TGTGCCATCCGACAGACTAGCGGGGCGGATACGCAGTATTTT.

This chain connects TRBV2 to TRBJ1-5; no definite D call. V lost 8 bases and J 7 bases, leaving 18 bases between the germline ends. This CDR3 is 14 amino acids long. Germline V gene data show CDR1 as SNHLY and CDR2 as FYNNEI. CDR3 sequence reads: CASSLEGGRQPQHF. For the CDR3, the DNA is TGTGCCAGCTCCCTGGAGGGCGGCCGGCAGCCCCAGCATTTT.

The rearrangement joins TRBV19 to TRBJ1-1; 9 nucleotides agree with TRBD1. After removal of 7 bases from V and 7 bases from J, the junction contained 10 bases not matched to a gene. Germline V lookup: CDR1 LNHDA, CDR2 SQIVND (reference sequence). This CDR3 has 14 residues. CDR3 sequence (DNA): TGTGCCAGTACCACTACAGGGGGCCGTGATGAAGCTTTCTTT. The encoded protein is CASTTTGGRDEAFF.

The chain employs TRBV4-2 and TRBJ1-2; 9 bases match TRBD1. The germline V gene encodes CDR1 LGHNA and CDR2 YNFKEQ. V was pared by 4 bases and J by 6 bases, with 9 bases of the junction left unmatched. CDR3 length: 15 amino acids. CDR3 nucleotide sequence: TGTGCCAGCAGCCGCCCGGACAGGGGAGGGGATGGCTACACCTTC. Translating it yields CASSRPDRGGDGYTF.

The chain has TRBV19 and TRBJ1-5, with 8 bases aligning to TRBD1. After removal of 7 bases from V and 7 bases from J, the junction contained 6 bases not matched to a gene. The germline gives CDR1 LNHDA, CDR2 SQIVND (reference sequence). This CDR3 is 13 amino acids long. CDR3 sequence: CASKDRGEQPQHF. The CDR3 DNA is TGTGCCAGTAAAGACAGGGGCGAGCAGCCCCAGCATTTT.

This clone was counted between two and nine times. The rearrangement joins TRBV5-8 to TRBJ1-2; D is perhaps TRBD1 (5 bases). The germline V and J ends were trimmed by 0 bases and 7 bases, with 10 bases remaining between them. The germline V gene encodes CDR1 SGHTS and CDR2 YDEGEE. This CDR3 has 13 amino acids. In DNA, the CDR3 is TGTGCCAGCAGCTTGGAGGAGGGGCTTGGCTACACCTTC. This sequence encodes CASSLEEGLGYTF. Supplemented by reference TRBV5-8 and TRBJ1-2, the full variable domain reads EAGVTQSPTHLIKTRGQQATLRCSPISGHTSVYWYQQALGLGLQFLLWYDEGEERNRGNFPPRFSGRQFPNYSSELNVNALELEDSALYLCASSLEEGLGYTFGSGTRLTVV.

This chain joins TRBV2 and TRBJ2-3, with D possibly being TRBD2 (5 bases). CDR3 length: 18 residues. Germline CDR1 SNHLY, CDR2 FYNNEI. With 4 bases removed from V and 2 bases from J, the gap between germline ends came to 22 bases. This CDR3 reads CASSGLSLRTLNTDTQYF. The CDR3 DNA follows: TGTGCCAGCAGTGGGCTATCCCTGAGGACTTTGAACACAGATACGCAGTATTTT.

This chain joins TRBV2 and TRBJ1-6, with TRBD1 matching over 7 bases. Trimming at V came to 8 bases and at J to 6 bases, leaving 4 bases not matched to a gene. Per the germline V gene, CDR1 is SNHLY and CDR2 is FYNNEI. CDR3 length equals 13 residues. CDR3 sequence: CASGTASNSPLHF. The CDR3 region has the DNA TGTGCCAGCGGGACAGCTTCTAATTCACCCCTCCACTTT.

The V gene is TRBV5-1, the J gene TRBJ2-7, with a weak D call TRBD2 (6 bases). CDR1 and CDR2 from the germline V gene are SGHRS and YFSETQ. Trimming shortened V by 3 bases and J by 0 bases, and 19 bases separated the two germline ends. This CDR3 is 17 amino acids long. DNA for the CDR3: TGCGCCAGCAGCTCGGGGTTTCTAGCGTCCAGCTCCTACGAGCAGTACTTC. As protein: CASSSGFLASSSYEQYF.

This chain connects TRBV7-2 to TRBJ1-5; D is perhaps TRBD1 (6 bases). CDR1 is SGHTA, CDR2 FQGNSA, per germline. Deletions cut 5 bases from V and 1 base from J, with 9 bases between. The CDR3 has 14 amino acids. The CDR3, as DNA: TGTGCCAGCAGCCGGGACAACAGCAATCAGCCCCAGCATTTT. It encodes CASSRDNSNQPQHF.